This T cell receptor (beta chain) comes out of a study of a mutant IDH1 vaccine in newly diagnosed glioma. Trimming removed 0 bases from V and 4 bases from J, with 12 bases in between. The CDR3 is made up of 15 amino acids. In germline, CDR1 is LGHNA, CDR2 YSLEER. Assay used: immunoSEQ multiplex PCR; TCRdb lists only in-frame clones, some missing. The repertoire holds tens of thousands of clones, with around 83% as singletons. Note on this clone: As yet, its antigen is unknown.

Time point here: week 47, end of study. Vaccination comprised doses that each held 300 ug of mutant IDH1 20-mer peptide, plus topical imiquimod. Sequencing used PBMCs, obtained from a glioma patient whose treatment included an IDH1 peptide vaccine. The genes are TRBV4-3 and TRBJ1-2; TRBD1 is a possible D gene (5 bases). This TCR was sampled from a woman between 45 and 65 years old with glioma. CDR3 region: CASSQDGGTIYGYTF. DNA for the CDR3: TGCGCCAGCAGCCAAGACGGGGGAACCATCTATGGCTACACCTTC.